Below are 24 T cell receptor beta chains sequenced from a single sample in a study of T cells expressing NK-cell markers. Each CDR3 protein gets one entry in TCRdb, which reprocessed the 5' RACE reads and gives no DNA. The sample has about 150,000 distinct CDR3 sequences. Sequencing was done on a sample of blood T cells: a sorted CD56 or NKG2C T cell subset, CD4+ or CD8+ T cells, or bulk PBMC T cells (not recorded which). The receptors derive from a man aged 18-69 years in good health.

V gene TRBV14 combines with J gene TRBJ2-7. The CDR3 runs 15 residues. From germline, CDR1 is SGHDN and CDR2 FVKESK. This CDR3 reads CATSLLTGSSYEQYF.

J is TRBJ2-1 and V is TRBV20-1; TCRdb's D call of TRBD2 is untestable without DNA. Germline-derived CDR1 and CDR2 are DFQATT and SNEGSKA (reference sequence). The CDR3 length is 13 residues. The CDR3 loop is CSANGLADNEQFF.

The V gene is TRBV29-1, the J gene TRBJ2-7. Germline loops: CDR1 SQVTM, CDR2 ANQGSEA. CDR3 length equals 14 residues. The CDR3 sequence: CSVEDRQGLYEQYF.

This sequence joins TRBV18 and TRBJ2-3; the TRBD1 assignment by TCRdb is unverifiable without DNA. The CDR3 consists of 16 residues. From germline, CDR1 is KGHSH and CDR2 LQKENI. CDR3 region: CASSPPPGASTDTQYF. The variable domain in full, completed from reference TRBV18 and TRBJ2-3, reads NAGVMQNPRHLVRRRGQEARLRCSPMKGHSHVYWYRQLPEEGLKFMVYLQKENIIDESGMPKERFSAEFPKEGPSILRIQQVVRGDSAAYFCASSPPPGASTDTQYFGPGTRLTVL.

The CDR3 loop is CASSQTSGGFFSYNEQFF. This rearrangement joins TRBV28 to TRBJ2-1; the TCRdb D gene call, TRBD2, has no DNA to confirm it. The germline CDR1 and CDR2 sequences are MDHEN and SYDVKM. The CDR3 length is 18 residues. The entire variable domain, with the rest obtained from reference TRBV28 and TRBJ2-1, is as follows: DVKVTQSSRYLVKRTGEKVFLECVQDMDHENMFWYRQDPGLGLRLIYFSYDVKMKEKGDIPEGYSVSREKKERFSLILESASTNQTSMYLCASSQTSGGFFSYNEQFFGPGTRLTVL.

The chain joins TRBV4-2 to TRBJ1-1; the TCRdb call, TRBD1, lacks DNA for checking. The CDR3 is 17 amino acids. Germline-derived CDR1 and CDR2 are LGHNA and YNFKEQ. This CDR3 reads CASSQDGPQVIYTEAFF.

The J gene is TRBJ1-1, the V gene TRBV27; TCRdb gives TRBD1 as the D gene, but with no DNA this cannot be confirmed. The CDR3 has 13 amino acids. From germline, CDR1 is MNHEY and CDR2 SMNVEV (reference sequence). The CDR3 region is CASSGTGATEAFF.

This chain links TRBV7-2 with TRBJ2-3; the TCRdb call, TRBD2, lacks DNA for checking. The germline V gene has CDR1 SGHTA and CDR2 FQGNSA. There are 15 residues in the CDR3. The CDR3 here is CASSLGWGVADTQYF.

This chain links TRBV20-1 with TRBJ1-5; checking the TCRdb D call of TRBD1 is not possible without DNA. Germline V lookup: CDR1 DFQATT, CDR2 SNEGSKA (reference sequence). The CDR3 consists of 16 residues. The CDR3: CSAITAYLGQNQPQHF.

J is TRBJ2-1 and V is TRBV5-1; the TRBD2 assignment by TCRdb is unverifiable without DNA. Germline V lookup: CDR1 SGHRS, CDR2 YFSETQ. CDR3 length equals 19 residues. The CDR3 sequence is CASSSVAGGVHRNYNEQFF.

The CDR3 here is CASSLARQRRQNTGELFF. The chain is built from TRBV7-6 and TRBJ2-2; the TRBD2 assignment by TCRdb is unverifiable without DNA. This CDR3 contains 18 residues. Germline assignment: CDR1 SGHVS and CDR2 FNYEAQ.

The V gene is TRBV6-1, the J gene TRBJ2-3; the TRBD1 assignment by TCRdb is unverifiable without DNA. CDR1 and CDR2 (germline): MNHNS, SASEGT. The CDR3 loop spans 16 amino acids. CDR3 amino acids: CASSEFTGIRTDTQYF.

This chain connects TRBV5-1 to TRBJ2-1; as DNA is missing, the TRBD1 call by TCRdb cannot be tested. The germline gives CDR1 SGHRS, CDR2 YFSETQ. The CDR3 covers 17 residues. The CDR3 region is CASSLAGGESSYNEQFF.

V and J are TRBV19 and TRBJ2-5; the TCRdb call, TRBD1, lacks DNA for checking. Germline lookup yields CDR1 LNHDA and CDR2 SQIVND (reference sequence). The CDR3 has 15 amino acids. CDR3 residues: CASSTKDRVGETQYF.

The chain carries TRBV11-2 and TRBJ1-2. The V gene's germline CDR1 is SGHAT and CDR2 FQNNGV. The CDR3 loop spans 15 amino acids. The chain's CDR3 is CASSRPVSFGYGYTF.

CDR3 protein: CASSSSGSEQFF. The chain carries TRBV11-1 and TRBJ2-1. In germline, CDR1 is SGHAT, CDR2 FQDESV (reference sequence). The CDR3 has 12 amino acids.

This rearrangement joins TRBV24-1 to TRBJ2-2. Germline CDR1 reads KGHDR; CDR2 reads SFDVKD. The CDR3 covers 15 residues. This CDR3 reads CATSDLDDNTGELFF.

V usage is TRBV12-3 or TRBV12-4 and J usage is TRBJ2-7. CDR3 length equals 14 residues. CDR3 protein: CASSRSSPSYEQYF.

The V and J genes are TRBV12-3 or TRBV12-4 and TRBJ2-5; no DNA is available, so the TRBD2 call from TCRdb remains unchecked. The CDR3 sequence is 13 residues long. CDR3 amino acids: CASSLTSRETQYF.

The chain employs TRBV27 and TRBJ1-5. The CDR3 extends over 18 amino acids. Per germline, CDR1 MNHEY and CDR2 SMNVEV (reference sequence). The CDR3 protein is CASSLSFPSIYSNQPQHF.

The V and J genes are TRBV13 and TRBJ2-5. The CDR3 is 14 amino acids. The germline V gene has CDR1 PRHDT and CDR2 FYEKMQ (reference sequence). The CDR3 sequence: CASSLSRGEETQYF.

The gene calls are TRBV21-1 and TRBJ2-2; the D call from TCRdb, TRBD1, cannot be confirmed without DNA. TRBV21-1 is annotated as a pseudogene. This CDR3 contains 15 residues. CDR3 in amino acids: CASSNRDRVAGELFF.

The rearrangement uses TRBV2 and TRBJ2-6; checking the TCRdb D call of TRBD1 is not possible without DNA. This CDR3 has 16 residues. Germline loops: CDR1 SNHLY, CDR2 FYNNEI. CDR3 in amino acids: CASSEAPGYQSNVLTF. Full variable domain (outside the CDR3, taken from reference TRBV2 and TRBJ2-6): EPEVTQTPSHQVTQMGQEVILRCVPISNHLYFYWYRQILGQKVEFLVSFYNNEISEKSEIFDDQFSVERPDGSNFTLKIRSTKLEDSAMYFCASSEAPGYQSNVLTFGAGSRLTVL.

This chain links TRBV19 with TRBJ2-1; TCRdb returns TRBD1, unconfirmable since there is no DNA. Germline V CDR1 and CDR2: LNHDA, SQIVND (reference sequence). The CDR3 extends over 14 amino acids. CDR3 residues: CATMGEFKVTEQFF.